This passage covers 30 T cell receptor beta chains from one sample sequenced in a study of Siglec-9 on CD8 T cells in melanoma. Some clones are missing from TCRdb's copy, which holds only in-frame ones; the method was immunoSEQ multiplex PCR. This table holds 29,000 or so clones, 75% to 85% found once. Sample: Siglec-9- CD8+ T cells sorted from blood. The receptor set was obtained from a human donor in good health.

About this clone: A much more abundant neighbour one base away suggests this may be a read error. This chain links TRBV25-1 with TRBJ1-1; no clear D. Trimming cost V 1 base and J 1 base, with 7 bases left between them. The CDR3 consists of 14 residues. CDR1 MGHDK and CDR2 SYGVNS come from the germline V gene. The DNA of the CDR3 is TGTGCCAGCAGTGAATTCGGGCCGAACACTGAAGCTTTCTTT. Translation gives CASSEFGPNTEAFF.

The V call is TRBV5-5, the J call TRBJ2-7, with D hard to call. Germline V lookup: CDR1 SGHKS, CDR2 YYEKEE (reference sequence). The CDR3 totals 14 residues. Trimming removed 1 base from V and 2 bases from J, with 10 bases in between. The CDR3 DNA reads TGTGCCAGCAGCTTGTTGTACGGAGCCTACGAGCAGTACTTC. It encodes CASSLLYGAYEQYF.

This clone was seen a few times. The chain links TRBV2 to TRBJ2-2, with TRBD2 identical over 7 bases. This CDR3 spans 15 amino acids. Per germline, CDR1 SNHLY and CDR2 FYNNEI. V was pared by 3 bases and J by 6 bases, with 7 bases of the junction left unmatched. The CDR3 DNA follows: TGTGCCAGCAGTGACGGGGGGATTGCCCCCGGGGAGCTGTTTTTT. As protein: CASSDGGIAPGELFF.

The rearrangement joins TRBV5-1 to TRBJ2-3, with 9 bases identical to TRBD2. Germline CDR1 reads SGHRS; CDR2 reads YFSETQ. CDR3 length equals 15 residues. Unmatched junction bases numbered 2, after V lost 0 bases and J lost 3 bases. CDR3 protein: CASSLELAGTDTQYF. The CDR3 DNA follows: TGCGCCAGCAGCTTGGAGCTAGCGGGGACAGATACGCAGTATTTT.

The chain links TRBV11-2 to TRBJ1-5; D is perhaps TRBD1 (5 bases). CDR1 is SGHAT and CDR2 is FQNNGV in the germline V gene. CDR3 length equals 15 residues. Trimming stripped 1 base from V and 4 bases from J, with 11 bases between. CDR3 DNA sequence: TGTGCCAGCAGCTTAGGTGCGGGGGGGAATCAGCCCCAGCATTTT. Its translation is CASSLGAGGNQPQHF.

CDR3 bases: TGTGCCAGCAGCGTAGGCGGACAGGGCGATGAGCAGTTCTTC. This sequence encodes CASSVGGQGDEQFF. The rearrangement links TRBV9 to TRBJ2-1; 8 bases are a match to TRBD1. V shed 0 bases and J 8 bases; nucleotides not matched to a gene: 4. The germline CDR1 and CDR2 sequences are SGDLS and YYNGEE. The CDR3 runs 14 residues.

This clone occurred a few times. The CDR3 coding sequence is TGTGCCTGGAGCACGGACAGTGAAGCTTTCTTT. Translation gives CAWSTDSEAFF. The chain couples TRBV30 to TRBJ1-1, with a weak D call TRBD1 (6 bases). Germline CDR1 reads GTSNPN; CDR2 reads SVGIG (reference sequence). Trimming left V 3 bases short and J 7 bases short, with 9 bases between. This CDR3 is 11 amino acids long.

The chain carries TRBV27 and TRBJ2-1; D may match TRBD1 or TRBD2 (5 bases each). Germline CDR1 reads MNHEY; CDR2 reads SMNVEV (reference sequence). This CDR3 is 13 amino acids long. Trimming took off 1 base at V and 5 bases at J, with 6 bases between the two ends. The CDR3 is CASSLLGDNEQFF. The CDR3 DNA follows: TGTGCCAGCAGTTTATTGGGGGACAATGAGCAGTTCTTC.

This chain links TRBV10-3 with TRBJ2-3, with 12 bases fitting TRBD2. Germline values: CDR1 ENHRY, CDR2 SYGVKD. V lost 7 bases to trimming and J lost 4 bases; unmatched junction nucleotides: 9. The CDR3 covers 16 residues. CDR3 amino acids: CAITRLAGEIPDTQYF. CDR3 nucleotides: TGTGCCATCACAAGACTAGCGGGAGAAATCCCAGATACGCAGTATTTT.

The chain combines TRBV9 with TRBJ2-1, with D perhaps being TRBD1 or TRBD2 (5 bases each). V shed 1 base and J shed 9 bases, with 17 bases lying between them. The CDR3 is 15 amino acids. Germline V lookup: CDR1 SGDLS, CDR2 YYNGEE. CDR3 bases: TGTGCCAGCAGCGTACTGGGGGACGTTAAGAGTGAGCAGTTCTTC. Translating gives CASSVLGDVKSEQFF.

The CDR3 DNA sequence: TGTGCCAGCAGTTTGGGTAGCGGGGGGGTCGAGCAGTACTTC. It is translated as CASSLGSGGVEQYF. The chain links TRBV27 to TRBJ2-7, with 11 bases aligning to TRBD2. This CDR3 region has 14 residues. Looked up from germline, CDR1 is MNHEY and CDR2 is SMNVEV (reference sequence). V shed 3 bases and J 6 bases; nucleotides not matched to a gene: 4.

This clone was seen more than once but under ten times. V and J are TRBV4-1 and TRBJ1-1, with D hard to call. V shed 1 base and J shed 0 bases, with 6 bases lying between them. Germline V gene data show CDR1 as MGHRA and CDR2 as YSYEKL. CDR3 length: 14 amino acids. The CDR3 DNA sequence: TGCGCCAGCAGCCAAGGGACCTTGAACACTGAAGCTTTCTTT. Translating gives CASSQGTLNTEAFF.

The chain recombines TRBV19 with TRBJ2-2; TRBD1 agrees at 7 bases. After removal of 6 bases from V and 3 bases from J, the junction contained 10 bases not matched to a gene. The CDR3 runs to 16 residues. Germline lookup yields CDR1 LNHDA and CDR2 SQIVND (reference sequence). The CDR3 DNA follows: TGTGCCAGTAGCGAACGACAGGGTTGGTACACCGGGGAGCTGTTTTTT. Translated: CASSERQGWYTGELFF.

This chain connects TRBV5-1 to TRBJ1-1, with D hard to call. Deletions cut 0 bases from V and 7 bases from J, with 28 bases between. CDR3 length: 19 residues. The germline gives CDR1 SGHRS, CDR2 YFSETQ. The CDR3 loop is CASSLGLTLAYGVLGEAFF. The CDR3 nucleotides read TGCGCCAGCAGCTTGGGGCTGACCCTGGCCTACGGGGTTCTAGGTGAAGCTTTCTTT.

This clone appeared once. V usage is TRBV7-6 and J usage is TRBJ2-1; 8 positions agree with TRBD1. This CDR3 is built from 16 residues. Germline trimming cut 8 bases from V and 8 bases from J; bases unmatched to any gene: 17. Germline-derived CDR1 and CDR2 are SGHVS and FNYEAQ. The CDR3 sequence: CASGQIPGGAIHEQFF. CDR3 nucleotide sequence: TGTGCCAGCGGTCAAATTCCAGGGGGCGCGATCCATGAGCAGTTCTTC.

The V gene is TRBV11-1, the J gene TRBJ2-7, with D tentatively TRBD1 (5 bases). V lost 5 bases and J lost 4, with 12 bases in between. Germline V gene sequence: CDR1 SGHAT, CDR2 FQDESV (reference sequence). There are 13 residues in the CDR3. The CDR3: CASSPTTAYEQYF. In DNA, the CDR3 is TGTGCCAGCAGCCCAACGACAGCATACGAGCAGTACTTC. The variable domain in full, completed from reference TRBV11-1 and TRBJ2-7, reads EAEVAQSPRYKITEKSQAVAFWCDPISGHATLYWYRQILGQGPELLVQFQDESVVDDSQLPKDRFSAERLKGVDSTLKIQPAELGDSAMYLCASSPTTAYEQYFGPGTRLTVT.

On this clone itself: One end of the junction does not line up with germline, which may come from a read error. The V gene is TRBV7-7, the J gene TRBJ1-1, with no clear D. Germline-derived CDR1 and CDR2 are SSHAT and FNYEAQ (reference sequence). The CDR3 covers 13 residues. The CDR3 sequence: CASSVSSWTEAFF. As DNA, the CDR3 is TGTGCTAGCAGCGTGTCCTCTTGGACTGAAGCTTTCTTT.

CDR3 coding DNA: TGTGCCAGCAGCTTAGTCCGGGAGATCGAGACCCAGTACTTC. Protein: CASSLVREIETQYF. The genes are TRBV7-9 and TRBJ2-5, with D possibly matching TRBD2 (6 bases). The CDR3 totals 14 residues. Germline V CDR1 and CDR2: SEHNR, FQNEAQ (reference sequence). With 1 base removed from V and 5 bases from J, the gap between germline ends came to 11 bases. The full variable domain, its missing parts supplied by reference TRBV7-9 and TRBJ2-5, is DTGVSQNPRHKITKRGQNVTFRCDPISEHNRLYWYRQTLGQGPEFLTYFQNEAQLEKSRLLSDRFSAERPKGSFSTLEIQRTEQGDSAMYLCASSLVREIETQYFGPGTRLLVL.

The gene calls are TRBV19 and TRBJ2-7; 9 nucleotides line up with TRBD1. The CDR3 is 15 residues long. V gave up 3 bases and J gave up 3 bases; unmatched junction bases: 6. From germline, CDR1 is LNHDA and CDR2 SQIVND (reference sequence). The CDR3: CASSMGDRAYYEQYF. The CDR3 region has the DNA TGTGCCAGTAGTATGGGGGACAGGGCGTACTACGAGCAGTACTTC.

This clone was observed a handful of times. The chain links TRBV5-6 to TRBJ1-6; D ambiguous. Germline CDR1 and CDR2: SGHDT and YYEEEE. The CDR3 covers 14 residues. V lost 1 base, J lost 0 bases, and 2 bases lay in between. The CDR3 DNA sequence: TGTGCCAGCAGCTTGTTCTCCTATAATTCACCCCTCCACTTT. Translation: CASSLFSYNSPLHF.

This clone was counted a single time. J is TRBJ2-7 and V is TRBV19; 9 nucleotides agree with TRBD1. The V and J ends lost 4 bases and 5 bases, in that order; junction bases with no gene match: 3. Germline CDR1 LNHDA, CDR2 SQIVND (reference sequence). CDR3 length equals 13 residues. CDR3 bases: TGTGCCAGTAGTACGGGACAGGGCAACGAGCAGTACGTC. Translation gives CASSTGQGNEQYV.

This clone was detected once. As DNA, the CDR3 is TGTGCCAGTAGTTTCGGACTAGCTGACGAGCAGTACGTC. Amino acid sequence: CASSFGLADEQYV. J is TRBJ2-7 and V is TRBV19; 8 positions agree with TRBD2. From germline, CDR1 is LNHDA and CDR2 SQIVND (reference sequence). CDR3 length equals 13 residues. Unmatched junction bases numbered 5, after V lost 5 bases and J lost 5 bases.

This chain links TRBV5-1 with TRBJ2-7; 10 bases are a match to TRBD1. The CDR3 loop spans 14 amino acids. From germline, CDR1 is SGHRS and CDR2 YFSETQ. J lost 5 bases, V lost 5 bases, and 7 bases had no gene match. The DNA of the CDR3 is TGCGCCAGCAGAGAGGGGACAGGGGAGAACGAGCAGTACGTC. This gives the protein CASREGTGENEQYV.

CDR3 sequence reads: CASSSLYIGIGETQYF. The DNA for the CDR3 is TGTGCCAGCAGCAGCTTGTACATCGGTATCGGGGAGACCCAGTACTTC. This rearrangement joins TRBV13 to TRBJ2-5, with no clear D. This CDR3 comprises 16 residues. V was trimmed by 5 bases and J by 5 bases, leaving 21 bases between them. Per germline, CDR1 PRHDT and CDR2 FYEKMQ (reference sequence).

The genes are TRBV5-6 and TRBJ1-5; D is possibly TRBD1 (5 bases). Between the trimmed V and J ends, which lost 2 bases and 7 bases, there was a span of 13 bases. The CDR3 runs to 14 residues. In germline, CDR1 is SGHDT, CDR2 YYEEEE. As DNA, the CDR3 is TGTGCCAGCAGCTTAGGCAGGGCGTCCCAGCCCCAGCATTTT. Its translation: CASSLGRASQPQHF.

CDR3 amino acids: CASSSRDRGSGANVLTF. The DNA of the CDR3 is TGTGCCAGCAGCTCTCGGGACAGAGGATCTGGGGCCAACGTCCTGACTTTC. This chain uses TRBV7-9 with TRBJ2-6, with TRBD1 matching over 7 bases. CDR3 length equals 17 residues. Germline V CDR1 and CDR2: SEHNR, FQNEAQ (reference sequence). V was clipped by 4 bases and J by 1 base; unmatched bases: 7.

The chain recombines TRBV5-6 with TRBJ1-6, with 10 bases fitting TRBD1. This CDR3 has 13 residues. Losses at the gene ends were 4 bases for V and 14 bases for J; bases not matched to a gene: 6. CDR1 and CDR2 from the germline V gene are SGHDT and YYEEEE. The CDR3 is CASSLRDRGSLHF. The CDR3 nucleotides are TGTGCCAGCAGCCTCCGGGACAGGGGTTCCCTCCACTTT. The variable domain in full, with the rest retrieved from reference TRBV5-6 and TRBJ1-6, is DAGVTQSPTHLIKTRGQQVTLRCSPKSGHDTVSWYQQALGQGPQFIFQYYEEEERQRGNFPDRFSGHQFPNYSSELNVNALLLGDSALYLCASSLRDRGSLHFGNGTRLTVT.

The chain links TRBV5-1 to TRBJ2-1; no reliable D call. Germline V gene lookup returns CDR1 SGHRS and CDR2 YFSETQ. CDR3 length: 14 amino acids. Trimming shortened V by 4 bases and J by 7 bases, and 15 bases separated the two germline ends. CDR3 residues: CASSGSFASNEQFF. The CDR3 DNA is TGCGCCAGCAGCGGATCTTTTGCCTCAAATGAGCAGTTCTTC.

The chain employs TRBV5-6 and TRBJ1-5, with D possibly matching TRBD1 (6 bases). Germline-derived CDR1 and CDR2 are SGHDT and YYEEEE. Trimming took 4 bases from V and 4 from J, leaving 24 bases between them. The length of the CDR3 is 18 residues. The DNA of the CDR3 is TGTGCCAGCAGCGCCCAAGGTCAGGGGCCCTTTAGGAATCAGCCCCAGCATTTT. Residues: CASSAQGQGPFRNQPQHF.

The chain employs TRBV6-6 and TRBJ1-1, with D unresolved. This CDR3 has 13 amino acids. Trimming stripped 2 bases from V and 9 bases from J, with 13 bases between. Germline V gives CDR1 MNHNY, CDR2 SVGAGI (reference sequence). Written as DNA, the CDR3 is TGTGCCAGCAGTTACCCGCCCCCCCTACAAGCTTTCTTT. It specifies CASSYPPPLQAFF.